Reported below is one T cell receptor beta chain. Its cognate antigen is unknown. The data were taken from a study of T cell responses to AZD1222 COVID-19 vaccine. Findings of the study overall: Spike-specific TCR repertoires showed rising breadth and depth after two AZD1222 doses. Donors were mostly white British, more females; clonal diversity possibly underestimated. Seropositive status at baseline applied to only 6 or 7 AZD1222 recipients. Vaccine-associated CD4 TCRs ranged over spike, dominating at 160-218 and 743-854.

TCRdb's copy holds only in-frame clones and misses some; the assay was immunoSEQ multiplex PCR. The sample has around 100,000 clones, 65% to 85% seen once. Trimming stripped 4 bases from V and 5 bases from J, with 21 bases between. Germline lookup yields CDR1 SGHRS and CDR2 YFSETQ. This CDR3 comprises 16 residues. The sequencing here drew on peripheral blood, taken on day 0 of AZD1222 vaccination. This sequence joins TRBV5-1 and TRBJ2-5; perhaps TRBD1 as D (6 bases). This TCR came from an adult in good health. CDR3 region: CASSLTDSGNGETQYF. The CDR3 DNA reads TGCGCCAGCAGCCTCACGGACAGTGGCAATGGTGAGACCCAGTACTTC.